Each of the 31 T cell receptor beta chains below was sequenced from the same sample in a study of memory B cells and T cells in multiple sclerosis (dated 2018 in TCRdb). Autoproliferating (CFSEdim) and non-proliferating (CFSEhi) T cell fractions were sequenced separately after stimulus-free culture of CFSE-labeled PBMCs. A total of about 4.9x10^7 CFSE-labeled PBMCs were cultured for less than eight days without stimulus, and replicate wells were then pooled. The antigens these receptors bind are not known. Library prep was done by the immunoSEQ multiplex PCR assay. TCRdb holds this immuneACCESS table with in-frame rearrangements only. Some clones are missing; in checked studies, unresolved V genes explain under half, and the rest has no known cause. For this sample the table gives 25,000 to 35,000 clones, of which 86% were detected only once. The ten largest clones add up to under 3.5% of the sample.

The sample comprised PBMCs from blood kept in culture. Receptors originate from a human donor with multiple sclerosis.

The chain has TRBV5-1 and TRBJ2-1, with 10 bases identical to TRBD2. V lost 2 bases, J lost 9 bases, and 8 bases stayed unmatched. This CDR3 spans 15 amino acids. Germline V gives CDR1 SGHRS, CDR2 YFSETQ. CDR3 in amino acids: CASSLTSGMIREQFF. The CDR3 region has the DNA TGCGCCAGCAGCTTAACTAGCGGGATGATCCGTGAGCAGTTCTTC.

This clone was counted only a few times. The genes are TRBV5-4 and TRBJ1-2; D is perhaps TRBD1 (5 bases). The ends were cut back, 1 base at V and 4 bases at J, with 14 bases in the middle. CDR1 is SGHNT, CDR2 YYREEE, per germline (reference sequence). The CDR3 length is 15 residues. The CDR3 loop is CASSLLGANRYGYTF. CDR3 DNA sequence: TGTGCCAGCAGCTTGCTCGGGGCGAATCGCTATGGCTACACCTTC.

CDR3 amino acids: CASSISGQDYEQYF. CDR3 coding DNA: TGTGCCAGTAGTATTTCGGGACAAGACTACGAGCAGTACTTC. The V gene is TRBV19, the J gene TRBJ2-7; D is possibly TRBD1 (6 bases). The germline CDR1 and CDR2 sequences are LNHDA and SQIVND (reference sequence). V lost 3 bases, J lost 3 bases, and 12 bases lay in between. This CDR3 spans 14 amino acids.

This clone was counted once. The chain uses TRBV6-5 and TRBJ1-2, with D possibly TRBD1 on 5 matching bases. This CDR3 contains 14 residues. Trimming cost V 5 bases and J 8 bases, with 18 bases left between them. Germline CDR1 MNHEY, CDR2 SVGAGI. The CDR3 is CASSHTWGEGGYTF. As DNA, the CDR3 is TGTGCCAGCAGTCACACCTGGGGGGAAGGCGGCTACACCTTC.

The chain uses TRBV7-8 and TRBJ2-3; 8 nucleotides align to TRBD1. There are 16 residues in the CDR3. V lost 1 base and J lost 5; bases outside the gene matches: 8. CDR1 SGHVS and CDR2 FQNEAQ come from the germline V gene. DNA of the CDR3: TGTGCCAGCAGCTTAGGTGGGACAGGATGGAAAGATACGCAGTATTTT. This translates into CASSLGGTGWKDTQYF.

V is TRBV19 and J is TRBJ1-2; 11 bases map to TRBD1. The junction had 4 bases not matched to a gene; V was cut back by 5 bases and J by 2 bases. This CDR3 has 15 residues. CDR1 and CDR2 (germline): LNHDA, SQIVND (reference sequence). For the CDR3, the DNA is TGTGCCAGTAGTGTACGGGACAGGGGGAACTATGGCTACACCTTC. It yields the protein CASSVRDRGNYGYTF.

The V and J genes are TRBV6-6 and TRBJ1-2; 7 bases line up with TRBD1. The CDR3 sequence is 13 residues long. Trimming cost V 7 bases and J 3 bases; bases outside gene matches: 5. Germline values: CDR1 MNHNY, CDR2 SVGAGI (reference sequence). CDR3 sequence: CASIGQADYGYTF. The CDR3, as DNA: TGTGCCAGCATTGGACAGGCCGACTATGGCTACACCTTC.

The chain joins TRBV7-3 to TRBJ1-1; 10 bases are shared with TRBD1. V lost 2 bases, J lost 3 bases, and 3 bases stayed unmatched. The length of the CDR3 is 15 residues. Germline loops: CDR1 SGHTA, CDR2 FQGTGA. For the CDR3, the DNA is TGTGCCAGCAGCTTATCGGGACAGGGGTACACTGAAGCTTTCTTT. Its translation: CASSLSGQGYTEAFF.

The chain combines TRBV7-9 with TRBJ2-2; 7 nucleotides agree with TRBD1. Trimming took 5 bases from V and 6 from J; bases not matched to a gene: 3. In germline, CDR1 is SEHNR, CDR2 FQNEAQ (reference sequence). The CDR3 length is 13 residues. CDR3 sequence: CASSPQGAGELFF. In nucleotides, the CDR3 is TGTGCCAGCAGCCCTCAGGGGGCCGGGGAGCTGTTTTTT.

The rearrangement links TRBV19 to TRBJ2-5; 7 nucleotides line up with TRBD1. The CDR3 is 15 amino acids. CDR1 and CDR2 from the germline V gene are LNHDA and SQIVND (reference sequence). V was pared by 6 bases and J by 5 bases, with 12 bases of the junction left unmatched. This CDR3 reads CASSPTGSRVETQYF. CDR3 nucleotide sequence: TGTGCCAGTAGCCCGACAGGGAGTCGTGTCGAGACCCAGTACTTC.

The chain recombines TRBV11-2 with TRBJ1-1, with D uncertain. The CDR3 runs 13 residues. Germline loops: CDR1 SGHAT, CDR2 FQNNGV. Trimming removed 8 bases at V and 0 bases at J, with 10 bases between. Here the CDR3 reads CASLWRVNTEAFF. The CDR3 DNA reads as TGTGCCAGCTTGTGGCGGGTGAACACTGAAGCTTTCTTT.

The rearrangement links TRBV6-4 to TRBJ2-7, with D unresolved. Germline V gene sequence: CDR1 MRHNA, CDR2 SNTAGT. CDR3 length: 16 residues. The V end was cut by 0 bases, the J end by 0 bases, with 12 bases between. The CDR3 protein is CASSDSSSLVSYEQYF. DNA for the CDR3: TGTGCCAGCAGTGACTCGTCCTCCTTAGTCTCCTACGAGCAGTACTTC.

The chain has TRBV6-5 and TRBJ1-1; 8 bases agree with TRBD1. The CDR3 sequence is 16 residues long. The germline CDR1 and CDR2 sequences are MNHEY and SVGAGI. The trim removed 4 bases at V and 3 bases at J, leaving 10 bases unmatched. CDR3 loop: CASSSSPQGAYTEAFF. The CDR3 DNA sequence: TGTGCCAGCAGTTCCTCTCCGCAGGGGGCTTACACTGAAGCTTTCTTT.

This clone was observed a few times. This chain uses TRBV15 with TRBJ2-3; D gene ambiguous. Germline V gene lookup returns CDR1 LNHNV and CDR2 YYDKDF (reference sequence). CDR3 size: 13 residues. Trimming took off 0 bases at V and 2 bases at J, with 3 bases between the two ends. This CDR3 is CATSRDPTDTQYF. In nucleotides, the CDR3 is TGTGCCACCAGCAGAGACCCCACAGATACGCAGTATTTT.

The chain joins TRBV30 to TRBJ1-1, with D hard to call. Deletions cut 3 bases from V and 11 bases from J, with 16 bases between. Germline loops: CDR1 GTSNPN, CDR2 SVGIG (reference sequence). The CDR3 covers 12 residues. CDR3 sequence: CAWSVPAVRAFF. The DNA for the CDR3 is TGTGCCTGGAGCGTTCCAGCAGTGCGGGCTTTCTTT.

Details on this clone: Within the sample, other DNA sequences also encode this same CDR3. The rearrangement joins TRBV2 to TRBJ2-7; D possibly corresponds to TRBD2 (5 bases). The V end lost 6 bases, the J end lost 3 bases, and 12 bases lay between the germline ends. Looked up from germline, CDR1 is SNHLY and CDR2 is FYNNEI. The CDR3 is made up of 13 amino acids. The CDR3 nucleotides read TGTGCCAGCAGCCTTGGCGGGCTCTACGAGCAGTACTTC. Its translation: CASSLGGLYEQYF.

The genes are TRBV19 and TRBJ1-1; no definite D call. The V end lost 6 bases, the J end lost 5 bases, and 19 bases lay between the germline ends. The CDR3 is 15 residues long. In germline, CDR1 is LNHDA, CDR2 SQIVND (reference sequence). The CDR3 loop is CASSLKLPSGTEAFF. CDR3 bases: TGTGCCAGTAGCCTTAAACTGCCCTCGGGGACTGAAGCTTTCTTT.

This chain joins TRBV29-1 and TRBJ1-4; D is perhaps TRBD1 (6 bases). The length of the CDR3 is 14 residues. V was cut by 4 bases and J by 3 bases, with 12 bases left in between. Germline V lookup: CDR1 SQVTM, CDR2 ANQGSEA. The CDR3: CSVGVGQPNEKLFF. The CDR3 nucleotides are TGCAGCGTTGGGGTAGGACAGCCTAATGAAAAACTGTTTTTT.

V and J are TRBV5-1 and TRBJ1-5; the D gene is possibly TRBD1 (5 bases). This CDR3 region has 15 residues. Trimming left V 4 bases short and J 0 bases short, with 11 bases between. Per the germline V gene, CDR1 is SGHRS and CDR2 is YFSETQ. The CDR3 loop reads CASSPDNYSNQPQHF. CDR3 bases: TGCGCCAGCAGCCCGGACAACTATAGCAATCAGCCCCAGCATTTT.

The rearrangement joins TRBV19 to TRBJ2-3; weak D call: TRBD2 (7 bases). The CDR3 is 15 residues long. CDR1 is LNHDA, CDR2 SQIVND, per germline (reference sequence). V was shortened by 1 base and J by 5 bases, with 13 bases between the two germline ends. The CDR3 sequence is CASSIAQGGRDTQYF. The CDR3 DNA is TGTGCCAGTAGTATAGCACAGGGAGGGAGAGATACGCAGTATTTT.

V is TRBV6-6 and J is TRBJ1-1; TRBD1 agrees at 8 bases. V lost 2 bases to trimming and J lost 11 bases; unmatched junction nucleotides: 13. This CDR3 has 15 residues. Germline loops: CDR1 MNHNY, CDR2 SVGAGI (reference sequence). In nucleotides, the CDR3 is TGTGCCAGCAGTTACGAGGTCAGGGGGCAAGGAGGGGCTTTCTTT. Amino acids: CASSYEVRGQGGAFF.

The chain couples TRBV6-1 to TRBJ1-1; D is ambiguous. The V end lost 4 bases, the J end lost 0 bases, and 12 bases lay between the germline ends. CDR3 length: 15 amino acids. The germline gives CDR1 MNHNS, CDR2 SASEGT. The CDR3 sequence is CASSAGVLMNTEAFF. The CDR3 DNA reads TGTGCCAGCAGTGCCGGGGTGCTCATGAACACTGAAGCTTTCTTT.

J is TRBJ2-5 and V is TRBV18; unclear D gene. CDR3 length equals 14 residues. Trimming shortened V by 2 bases and J by 5 bases, and 12 bases separated the two germline ends. Germline V gene sequence: CDR1 KGHSH, CDR2 LQKENI. Here the CDR3 DNA reads TGTGCCAGCTCACCAATCCAGGCCCCGGAGACCCAGTACTTC. This encodes CASSPIQAPETQYF.

This clone was counted a few times. The rearrangement uses TRBV7-9 and TRBJ2-1, with TRBD2 matching over 11 bases. With 3 bases clipped from V and 6 bases from J, the junction kept 7 bases outside the gene matches. The germline V gene encodes CDR1 SEHNR and CDR2 FQNEAQ (reference sequence). The CDR3 loop spans 16 amino acids. CDR3 residues: CASSLSTSGRGNEQFF. CDR3 DNA: TGTGCCAGCAGCTTGAGTACTAGCGGGAGAGGCAATGAGCAGTTCTTC.

The sample holds a few counts of this clone. The chain has TRBV4-1 and TRBJ2-7; 11 nucleotides line up with TRBD1. V was clipped by 0 bases and J by 1 base; unmatched bases: 2. Per germline, CDR1 MGHRA and CDR2 YSYEKL. The length of the CDR3 is 16 residues. The CDR3 spells CASSQDRDRGSYEQYF. DNA for the CDR3: TGCGCCAGCAGCCAAGATCGGGACAGGGGGTCCTACGAGCAGTACTTC.

The V and J genes are TRBV28 and TRBJ2-5, with 7 positions matching TRBD2. The J segment lost 4 bases and the V segment lost 4 bases, leaving 15 bases of the junction unmatched. The CDR3 has 17 residues. CDR1 MDHEN and CDR2 SYDVKM come from the germline V gene. The CDR3, as DNA: TGTGCCAGCAGTTCCGGCCGCCGAGCGGGGTCGAGAGAGACCCAGTACTTC. It yields the protein CASSSGRRAGSRETQYF. Looking up the rest from reference TRBV28 and TRBJ2-5 gives the full variable domain: DVKVTQSSRYLVKRTGEKVFLECVQDMDHENMFWYRQDPGLGLRLIYFSYDVKMKEKGDIPEGYSVSREKKERFSLILESASTNQTSMYLCASSSGRRAGSRETQYFGPGTRLLVL.

The V and J genes are TRBV10-3 and TRBJ2-5; D ambiguous. Germline V gene sequence: CDR1 ENHRY, CDR2 SYGVKD. V was shortened by 5 bases and J by 3 bases, with 10 bases between the two germline ends. The length of the CDR3 is 13 residues. The CDR3 protein is CAISSAPKETQYF. The DNA of the CDR3 is TGTGCCATCAGTAGCGCCCCAAAAGAGACCCAGTACTTC.

This chain joins TRBV15 and TRBJ2-3; D is undetermined. The CDR3 is made up of 11 amino acids. Trimming took 4 bases from V and 11 from J, leaving 10 bases between them. Germline-derived CDR1 and CDR2 are LNHNV and YYDKDF (reference sequence). The CDR3 is CATSTDGRQYF. For the CDR3, the DNA is TGTGCCACCAGCACCGACGGAAGGCAGTATTTT. The full variable domain, rest sourced from reference TRBV15 and TRBJ2-3, is DAMVIQNPRYQVTQFGKPVTLSCSQTLNHNVMYWYQQKSSQAPKLLFHYYDKDFNNEADTPDNFQSRRPNTSFCFLDIRSPGLGDTAMYLCATSTDGRQYFGPGTRLTVL.

This chain links TRBV5-6 with TRBJ2-3; weak D call: TRBD2 (6 bases). Trimming removed 4 bases from V and 0 bases from J, with 12 bases in between. CDR1 and CDR2 (germline): SGHDT, YYEEEE. This CDR3 spans 15 amino acids. CDR3 amino acids: CASSPGGGSTDTQYF. As DNA, the CDR3 is TGTGCCAGCAGCCCGGGTGGGGGGAGCACAGATACGCAGTATTTT.

The chain couples TRBV2 to TRBJ2-5; TRBD1 aligns across 9 bases. This CDR3 comprises 14 residues. Germline V gene lookup returns CDR1 SNHLY and CDR2 FYNNEI. Losses at the gene ends were 6 bases for V and 1 base for J; bases not matched to a gene: 3. CDR3 nucleotides: TGTGCCAGCAGGAAGACAGGGGGCCAAGAGACCCAGTACTTC. It encodes CASRKTGGQETQYF.

This clone is a singleton in its sample. The chain links TRBV9 to TRBJ2-3; D ambiguous. CDR1 and CDR2 from the germline V gene are SGDLS and YYNGEE. Trimming cost V 0 bases and J 0 bases, with 11 bases left between them. This CDR3 is 16 amino acids long. CDR3 sequence reads: CASSVGGGVSTDTQYF. As DNA, the CDR3 is TGTGCCAGCAGCGTAGGAGGTGGGGTTAGCACAGATACGCAGTATTTT. Drawing the rest from reference TRBV9 and TRBJ2-3, the complete variable domain is DSGVTQTPKHLITATGQRVTLRCSPRSGDLSVYWYQQSLDQGLQFLIQYYNGEERAKGNILERFSAQQFPDLHSELNLSSLELGDSALYFCASSVGGGVSTDTQYFGPGTRLTVL.